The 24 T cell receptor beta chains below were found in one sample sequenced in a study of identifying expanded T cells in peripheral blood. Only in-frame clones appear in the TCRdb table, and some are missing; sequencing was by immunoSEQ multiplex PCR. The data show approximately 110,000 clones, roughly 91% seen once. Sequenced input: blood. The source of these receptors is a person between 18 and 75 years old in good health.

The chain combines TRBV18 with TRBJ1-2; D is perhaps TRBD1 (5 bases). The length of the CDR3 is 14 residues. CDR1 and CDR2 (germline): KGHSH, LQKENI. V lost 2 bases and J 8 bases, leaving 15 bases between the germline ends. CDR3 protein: CASSPVPGGDGYTF. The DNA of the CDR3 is TGTGCCAGCTCACCAGTCCCGGGAGGGGACGGCTACACCTTC.

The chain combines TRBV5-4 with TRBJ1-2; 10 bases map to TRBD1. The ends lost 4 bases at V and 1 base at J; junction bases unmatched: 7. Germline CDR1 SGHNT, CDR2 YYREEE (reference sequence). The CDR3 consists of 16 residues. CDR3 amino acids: CASSGGTGALNYGYTF. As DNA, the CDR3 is TGTGCCAGCAGCGGGGGGACAGGGGCACTTAACTATGGCTACACCTTC.

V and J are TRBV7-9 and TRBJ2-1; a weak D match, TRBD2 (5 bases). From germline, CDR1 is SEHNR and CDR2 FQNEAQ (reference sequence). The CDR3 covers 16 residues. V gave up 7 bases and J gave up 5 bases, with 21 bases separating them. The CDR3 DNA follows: TGTGCCAGCACTTTATTTTCCGGGGTACGTCACAATGAGCAGTTCTTC. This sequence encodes CASTLFSGVRHNEQFF.

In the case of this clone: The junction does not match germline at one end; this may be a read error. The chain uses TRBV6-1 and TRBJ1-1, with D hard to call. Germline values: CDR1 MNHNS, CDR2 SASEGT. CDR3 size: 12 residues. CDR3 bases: TGTGCCAGCAGGGAAGGGATTCTAGAAGCTTTCTTT. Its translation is CASREGILEAFF.

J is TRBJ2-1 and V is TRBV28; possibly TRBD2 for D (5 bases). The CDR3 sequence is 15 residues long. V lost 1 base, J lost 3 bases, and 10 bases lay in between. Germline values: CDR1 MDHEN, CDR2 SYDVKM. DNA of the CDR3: TGTGCCAGCAGTTTATTAACTACTAGCTACAATGAGCAGTTCTTC. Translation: CASSLLTTSYNEQFF. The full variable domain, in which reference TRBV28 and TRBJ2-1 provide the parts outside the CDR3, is DVKVTQSSRYLVKRTGEKVFLECVQDMDHENMFWYRQDPGLGLRLIYFSYDVKMKEKGDIPEGYSVSREKKERFSLILESASTNQTSMYLCASSLLTTSYNEQFFGPGTRLTVL.

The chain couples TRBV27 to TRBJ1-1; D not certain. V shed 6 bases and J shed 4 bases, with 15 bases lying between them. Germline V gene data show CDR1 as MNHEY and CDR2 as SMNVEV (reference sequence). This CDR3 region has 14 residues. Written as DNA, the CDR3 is TGTGCCAGCAGCCTTAACCCTCGGGGCACTGAAGCTTTCTTT. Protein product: CASSLNPRGTEAFF.

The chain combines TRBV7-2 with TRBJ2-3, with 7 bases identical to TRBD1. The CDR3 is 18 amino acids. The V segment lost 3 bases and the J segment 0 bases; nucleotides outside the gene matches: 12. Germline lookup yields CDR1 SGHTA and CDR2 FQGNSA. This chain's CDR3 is CASSFGTETPPSTDTQYF. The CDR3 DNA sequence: TGTGCCAGCAGCTTCGGGACAGAGACACCCCCTAGCACAGATACGCAGTATTTT.

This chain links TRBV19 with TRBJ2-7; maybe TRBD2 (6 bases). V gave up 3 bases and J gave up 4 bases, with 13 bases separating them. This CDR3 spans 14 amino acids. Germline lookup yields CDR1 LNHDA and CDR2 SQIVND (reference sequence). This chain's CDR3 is CASSIQRREYEQYF. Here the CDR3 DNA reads TGTGCCAGTAGTATCCAGAGACGGGAGTACGAGCAGTACTTC.

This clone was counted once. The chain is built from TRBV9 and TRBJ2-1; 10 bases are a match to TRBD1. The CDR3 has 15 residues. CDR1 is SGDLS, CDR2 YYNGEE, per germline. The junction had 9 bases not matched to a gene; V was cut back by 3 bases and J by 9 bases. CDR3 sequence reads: CASSAPGTGDGEQFF. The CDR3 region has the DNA TGTGCCAGCAGCGCCCCCGGGACAGGGGACGGTGAGCAGTTCTTC.

The CDR3 is CASSFDKGDRGRGPQHF. In DNA form, the CDR3 reads TGTGCCAGCAGCTTCGATAAAGGGGACAGGGGCCGGGGGCCCCAGCATTTT. V gene TRBV7-9 combines with J gene TRBJ1-5; 10 bases align to TRBD1. There are 17 residues in the CDR3. The germline V gene has CDR1 SEHNR and CDR2 FQNEAQ (reference sequence). The V segment lost 3 bases and the J segment 9 bases; nucleotides outside the gene matches: 14. Full variable domain (remainder filled in from reference TRBV7-9 and TRBJ1-5): DTGVSQNPRHKITKRGQNVTFRCDPISEHNRLYWYRQTLGQGPEFLTYFQNEAQLEKSRLLSDRFSAERPKGSFSTLEIQRTEQGDSAMYLCASSFDKGDRGRGPQHFGDGTRLSIL.

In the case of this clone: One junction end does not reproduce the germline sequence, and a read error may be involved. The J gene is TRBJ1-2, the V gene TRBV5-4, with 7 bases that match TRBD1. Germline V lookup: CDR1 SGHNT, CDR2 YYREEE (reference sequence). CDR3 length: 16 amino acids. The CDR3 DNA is TGCGCCAGCAGCCAAGAGTTAGGACAGGTTCACTATGGCTACACCTTC. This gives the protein CASSQELGQVHYGYTF.

The DNA for the CDR3 is TGTGCCAGCAGCGCCCGGCAGGGGGCTTCCTACGAGCAGTACTTC. Translated, it gives CASSARQGASYEQYF. This rearrangement joins TRBV5-5 to TRBJ2-7; 8 nucleotides line up with TRBD1. The CDR3 spans 15 residues. Germline assignment: CDR1 SGHKS and CDR2 YYEKEE (reference sequence). V gave up 4 bases and J gave up 1 base; unmatched junction bases: 7. The full variable domain, completed using reference TRBV5-5 and TRBJ2-7, is DAGVTQSPTHLIKTRGQQVTLRCSPISGHKSVSWYQQVLGQGPQFIFQYYEKEERGRGNFPDRFSARQFPNYSSELNVNALLLGDSALYLCASSARQGASYEQYFGPGTRLTVT.

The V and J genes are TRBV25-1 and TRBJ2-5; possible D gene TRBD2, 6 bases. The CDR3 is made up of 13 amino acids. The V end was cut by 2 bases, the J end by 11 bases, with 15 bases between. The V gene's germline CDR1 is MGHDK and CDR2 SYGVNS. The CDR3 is CASSETLRREQYF. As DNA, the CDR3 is TGTGCCAGCAGTGAAACTCTTCGTCGGGAGCAGTACTTC. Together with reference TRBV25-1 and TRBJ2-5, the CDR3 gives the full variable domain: EADIYQTPRYLVIGTGKKITLECSQTMGHDKMYWYQQDPGMELHLIHYSYGVNSTEKGDLSSESTVSRIRTEHFPLTLESARPSHTSQYLCASSETLRREQYFGPGTRLLVL.

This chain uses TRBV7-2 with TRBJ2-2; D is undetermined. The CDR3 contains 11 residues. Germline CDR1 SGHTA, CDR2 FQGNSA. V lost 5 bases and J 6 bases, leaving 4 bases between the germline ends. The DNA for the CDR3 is TGTGCCAGCAGCCCCTCCGGGGAGCTGTTTTTT. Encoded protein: CASSPSGELFF.

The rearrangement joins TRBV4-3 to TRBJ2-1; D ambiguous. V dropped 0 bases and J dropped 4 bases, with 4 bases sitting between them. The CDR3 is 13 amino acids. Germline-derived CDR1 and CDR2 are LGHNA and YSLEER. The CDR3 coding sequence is TGCGCCAGCAGCCAAGACTCATACAATGAGCAGTTCTTC. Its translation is CASSQDSYNEQFF.

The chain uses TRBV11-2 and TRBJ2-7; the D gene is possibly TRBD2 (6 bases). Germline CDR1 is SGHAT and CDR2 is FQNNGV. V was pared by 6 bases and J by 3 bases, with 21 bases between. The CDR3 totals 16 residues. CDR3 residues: CASRISAGGESYEQYF. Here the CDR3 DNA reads TGTGCCAGCAGAATTTCCGCTGGCGGGGAGAGCTACGAGCAGTACTTC. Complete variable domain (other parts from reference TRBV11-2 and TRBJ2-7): EAGVAQSPRYKIIEKRQSVAFWCNPISGHATLYWYQQILGQGPKLLIQFQNNGVVDDSQLPKDRFSAERLKGVDSTLKIQPAKLEDSAVYLCASRISAGGESYEQYFGPGTRLTVT.

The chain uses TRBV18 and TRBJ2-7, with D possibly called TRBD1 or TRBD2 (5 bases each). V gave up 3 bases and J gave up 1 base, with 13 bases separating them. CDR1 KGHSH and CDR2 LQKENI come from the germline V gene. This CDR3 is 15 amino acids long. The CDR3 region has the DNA TGTGCCAGCTCACCTCCGGGACGGCCTTCCTACGAGCAGTACTTC. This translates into CASSPPGRPSYEQYF.

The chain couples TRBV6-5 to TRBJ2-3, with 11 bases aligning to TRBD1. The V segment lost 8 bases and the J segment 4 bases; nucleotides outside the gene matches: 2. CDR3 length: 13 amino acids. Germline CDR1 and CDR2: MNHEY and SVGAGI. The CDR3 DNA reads TGTGCCAGCCGGACAGGGGGCGCAGATACGCAGTATTTT. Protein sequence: CASRTGGADTQYF.

The CDR3 region is CASSPTGYHGELFF. The CDR3 DNA reads as TGTGCCAGCAGCCCGACTGGGTATCACGGGGAGCTGTTTTTT. This chain connects TRBV7-8 to TRBJ2-2; unclear D gene. The CDR3 is 14 residues long. CDR1 SGHVS and CDR2 FQNEAQ come from the germline V gene. Trimming pared 5 bases from V and 7 bases from J, leaving 14 bases between. The full variable domain, its missing parts supplied by reference TRBV7-8 and TRBJ2-2, is GAGVSQSPRYKVAKRGQDVALRCDPISGHVSLFWYQQALGQGPEFLTYFQNEAQLDKSGLPSDRFFAERPEGSVSTLKIQRTQQEDSAVYLCASSPTGYHGELFFGEGSRLTVL.

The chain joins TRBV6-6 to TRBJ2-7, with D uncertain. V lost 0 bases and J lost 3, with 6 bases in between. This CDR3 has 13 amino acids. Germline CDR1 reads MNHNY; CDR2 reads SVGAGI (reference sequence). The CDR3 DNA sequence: TGTGCCAGCAGTTACTCGATTTTCTACGAGCAGTACTTC. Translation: CASSYSIFYEQYF.

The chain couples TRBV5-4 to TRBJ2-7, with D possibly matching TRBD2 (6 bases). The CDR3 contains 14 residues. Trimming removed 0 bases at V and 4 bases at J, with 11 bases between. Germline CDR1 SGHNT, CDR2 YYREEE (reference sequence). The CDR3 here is CASSLGASAYEQYF. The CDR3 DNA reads TGTGCCAGCAGCTTGGGGGCTAGCGCGTACGAGCAGTACTTC.

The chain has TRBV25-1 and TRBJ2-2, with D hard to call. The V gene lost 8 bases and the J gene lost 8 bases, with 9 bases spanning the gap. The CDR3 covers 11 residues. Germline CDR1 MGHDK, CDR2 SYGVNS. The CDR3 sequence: CASLKGGELFF. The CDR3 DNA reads TGTGCCAGCCTTAAGGGAGGGGAGCTGTTTTTT. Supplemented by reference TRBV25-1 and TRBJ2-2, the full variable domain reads EADIYQTPRYLVIGTGKKITLECSQTMGHDKMYWYQQDPGMELHLIHYSYGVNSTEKGDLSSESTVSRIRTEHFPLTLESARPSHTSQYLCASLKGGELFFGEGSRLTVL.

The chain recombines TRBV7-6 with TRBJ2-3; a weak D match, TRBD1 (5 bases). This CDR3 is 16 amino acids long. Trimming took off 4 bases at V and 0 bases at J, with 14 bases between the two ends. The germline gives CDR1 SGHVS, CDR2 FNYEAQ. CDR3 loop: CASSSTGPSSTDTQYF. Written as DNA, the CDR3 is TGTGCCAGCAGCTCTACAGGACCCTCTAGCACAGATACGCAGTATTTT.

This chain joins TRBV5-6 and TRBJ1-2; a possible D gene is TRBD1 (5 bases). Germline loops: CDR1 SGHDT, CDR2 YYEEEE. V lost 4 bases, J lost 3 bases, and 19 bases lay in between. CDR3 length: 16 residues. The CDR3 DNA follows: TGTGCCAGCAGCCCTGGCGTAGGGGAATATGACTATGGCTACACCTTC. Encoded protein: CASSPGVGEYDYGYTF.